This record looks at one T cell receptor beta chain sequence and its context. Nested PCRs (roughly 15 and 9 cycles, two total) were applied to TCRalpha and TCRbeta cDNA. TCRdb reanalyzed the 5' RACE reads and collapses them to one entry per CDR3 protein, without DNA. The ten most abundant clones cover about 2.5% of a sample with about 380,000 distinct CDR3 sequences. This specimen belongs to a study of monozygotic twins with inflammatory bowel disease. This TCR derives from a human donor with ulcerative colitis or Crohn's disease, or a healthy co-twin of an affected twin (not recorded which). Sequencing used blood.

The CDR3 loop is CASSRGTSGGTDTQYF. This sequence joins TRBV7-8 and TRBJ2-3; the TCRdb D gene call, TRBD2, has no DNA to confirm it. The CDR3 runs 16 residues. CDR1 and CDR2 (germline): SGHVS, FQNEAQ.